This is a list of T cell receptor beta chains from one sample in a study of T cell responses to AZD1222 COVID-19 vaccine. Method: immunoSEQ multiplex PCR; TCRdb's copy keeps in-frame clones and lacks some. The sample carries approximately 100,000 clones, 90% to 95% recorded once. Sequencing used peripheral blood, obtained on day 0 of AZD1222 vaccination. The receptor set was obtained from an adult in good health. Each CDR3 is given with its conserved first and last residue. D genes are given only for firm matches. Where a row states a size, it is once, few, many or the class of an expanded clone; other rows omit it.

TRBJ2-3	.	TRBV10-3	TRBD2	TGTGCCATCAGTGACATGACTAGCGGGGGGACAGATACGCAGTATTTT	CAISDMTSGGTDTQYF
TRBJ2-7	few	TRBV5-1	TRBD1	TGCGCCAGCCGACCGGGACAGTCATACGAGCAGTACTTC	CASRPGQSYEQYF
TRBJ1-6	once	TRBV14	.	TGTGCCAGCAGCTCAAGGGGGGACGGAGACTCACCCCTCCACTTT	CASSSRGDGDSPLHF
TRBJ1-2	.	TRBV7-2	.	TGTGCCAGCAGCTTAGCGAGGGGCCGCGATGGCTACACCTTC	CASSLARGRDGYTF
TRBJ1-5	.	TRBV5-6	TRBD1	TGTGCCAGCAGCTTGGCCGCAGGGGGGAATCAGCCCCAGCATTTT	CASSLAAGGNQPQHF
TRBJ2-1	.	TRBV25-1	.	TGTGCCAGCAGTGTTATGGGGAATGAGCAGTTCTTC	CASSVMGNEQFF
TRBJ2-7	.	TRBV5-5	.	TGTGCCAGCAGCTTGGATTGGGCCGAGCAGTACTTC	CASSLDWAEQYF
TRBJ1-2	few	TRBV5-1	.	TGCGCCAGCAGCTTGGGAAGACTCTATGGCTACACCTTC	CASSLGRLYGYTF
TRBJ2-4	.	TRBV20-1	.	TGCAGTGCTAGTCCGTTGGTAGCCAAAAACATTCAGTACTTC	CSASPLVAKNIQYF
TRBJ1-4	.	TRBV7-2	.	TGTGCCAGCAGCTTAGGGGGTGGGCAGAATGAAAAACTGTTTTTT	CASSLGGGQNEKLFF
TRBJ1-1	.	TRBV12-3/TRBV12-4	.	TGTGCCAGCAGTTTCGGAGGCAGGGGCGCTTTCTTT	CASSFGGRGAFF
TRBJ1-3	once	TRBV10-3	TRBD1	TGTGCCATCAGTGGGGGACAGGGTGCTGGAAACACCATATATTTT	CAISGGQGAGNTIYF
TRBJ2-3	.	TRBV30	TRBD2	TGTGCCTGGAGACCTGAAATGGGGGGGTTCACAGATACGCAGTATTTT	CAWRPEMGGFTDTQYF
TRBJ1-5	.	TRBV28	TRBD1	TGTGCCAGCAGTCCGCAGACAGGGAATGGCAATCAGCCCCAGCATTTT	CASSPQTGNGNQPQHF
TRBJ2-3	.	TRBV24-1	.	TGTGCCACCAGTGAGAGCACAGATACGCAGTATTTT	CATSESTDTQYF
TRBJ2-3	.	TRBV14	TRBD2	TGTGCCAGCAGCCGGGGAGGGTCTAACACAGATACGCAGTATTTT	CASSRGGSNTDTQYF
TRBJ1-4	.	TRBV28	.	TGTGCCAGCAGTTTACATACAAGAACCGGACGGGAAAAACTGTTTTTT	CASSLHTRTGREKLFF
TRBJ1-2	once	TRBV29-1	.	TGCAGCGCCCCGGACATGAGAGATGGCTACACCTTC	CSAPDMRDGYTF
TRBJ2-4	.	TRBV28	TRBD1	TGTGCCAGCAGCGCTCATTGGGACAGGGCGAAAAACATTCAGTACTTC	CASSAHWDRAKNIQYF
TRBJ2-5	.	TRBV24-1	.	TGTGCCACCGAGGGGGGCCTGGAAGAGACCCAGTACTTC	CATEGGLEETQYF
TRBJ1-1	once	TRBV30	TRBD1	TGTGCCTCACGACAGGGGGCTAGCACTGAAGCTTTCTTT	CASRQGASTEAFF
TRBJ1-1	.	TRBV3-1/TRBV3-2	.	TGTGCCAGCAGCCAAGGAATCGGGGACATGAACACTGAAGCTTTCTTT	CASSQGIGDMNTEAFF
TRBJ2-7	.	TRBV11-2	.	TGTGCCAGCAGCCAGAGGAACACCTACGAGCAGTACTTC	CASSQRNTYEQYF
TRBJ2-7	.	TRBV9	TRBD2	TGTGCCAGCAGCGTAGCCCCGGGACTAGCGGGGGGGACCAACGAGCAGTACTTC	CASSVAPGLAGGTNEQYF
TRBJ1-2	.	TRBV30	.	TGTGCCTGCTCCATCGGGACCACCTATGGCTACACCTTC	CACSIGTTYGYTF
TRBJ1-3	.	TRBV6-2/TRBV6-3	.	TGTGCCAGCAGTACACCAAGTCCAGGGATCTCTGGAAACACCATATATTTT	CASSTPSPGISGNTIYF
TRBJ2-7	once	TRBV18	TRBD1	TGTGCCAGCTCACCGCCGGGACAGGGATCTCTTCCTGGGTACGAGCAGTACTTC	CASSPPGQGSLPGYEQYF
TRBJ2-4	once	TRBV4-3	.	TGCGCCAGCAGCCGAGAGGGTGGCCTAGCCAAAAACATTCAGTACTTC	CASSREGGLAKNIQYF
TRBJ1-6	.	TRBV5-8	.	TGTGCCAGCAGCTTGGGCAGGGATTACTCACCCCTCCACTTT	CASSLGRDYSPLHF
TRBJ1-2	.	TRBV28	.	TGTGCCAGCAGTGACAAACCGGGACATTCTCGGGGCTACACCTTC	CASSDKPGHSRGYTF